This T cell receptor (beta chain) was documented in a study of blood T cell repertoires in COVID-19. Study overall: Samples came from the United States, Italy and Spain, spanning acute and convalescent COVID-19. T cells, B-cell-depleted T cells, or PBMCs supplied cDNA or gDNA.

Per the original methods: By means of reference gene primer amplification, nucleated cell counts were estimated. Produced via immunoSEQ multiplex PCR; TCRdb's table is partial and in-frame only. That table furnishes V, J and clone size, whereas the DNA furnished D and trimming. The data contain around 100,000 clones, 75% to 90% of them seen just once; the ten biggest clones take up around 4.5%. The CDR3 runs to 15 residues. The V and J ends lost 5 bases and 2 bases respectively, with 13 bases between them. Per germline, CDR1 SGHNT and CDR2 YENEEA. The clonotype was recovered from a human donor in a cohort sampled during active COVID-19. The chain is built from TRBV11-3 and TRBJ1-3; a weak D match, TRBD1 (6 bases). The specimen was peripheral blood. This CDR3 reads CASSPQGITGNTIYF. The CDR3 nucleotides read TGTGCCAGCAGCCCGCAGGGGATTACTGGAAACACCATATATTTT.